One and the same sample provided the 3 T cell receptor beta chains below, sequenced in a study of T cells after yellow fever vaccination. TCRdb fed the 5' RACE reads into MiXCR, producing one record per CDR3 protein. The table has hundreds of thousands of distinct CDR3 sequences, approximately 19% seen once. Sequenced here: PBMCs, sampled before the yellow fever booster vaccination. The receptors were sampled from a man between 18 and 29 years old who received the YFV17D yellow fever vaccine.

This clonotype was observed a handful of times. The gene calls are TRBV7-2 and TRBJ1-4; D gene uncertain. V lost 3 bases and J 1 base, leaving 6 bases between the germline ends. Germline V CDR1 and CDR2: SGHTA, FQGNSA. The CDR3 length is 14 residues. CDR3 coding DNA: TGTGCCAGCAGCTTCAGCGGAACTAATGAAAAACTGTTTTTT. This encodes CASSFSGTNEKLFF.

V gene TRBV20-1 combines with J gene TRBJ1-5, with 7 positions matching TRBD1. The CDR3 totals 12 residues. Trimming at V came to 5 bases and at J to 6 bases, leaving 4 bases not matched to a gene. The V gene's germline CDR1 is DFQATT and CDR2 SNEGSKA (reference sequence). The CDR3 reads CSALQGSQPQHF. Here the CDR3 DNA reads TGCAGTGCTCTACAGGGGTCTCAGCCCCAGCATTTT.

This chain uses TRBV20-1 with TRBJ1-4; 7 bases are shared with TRBD1. After removal of 1 base from V and 8 bases from J, the junction contained 10 bases not matched to a gene. This CDR3 region has 15 residues. The germline CDR1 and CDR2 sequences are DFQATT and SNEGSKA (reference sequence). The CDR3 region has the DNA TGCAGTGCTAGAGCCAGGGACAGCCTCCGAGAAAAACTGTTTTTT. This codes for CSARARDSLREKLFF.